A single T cell receptor (beta chain) is shown here with its context. This specimen comes from a study of T cell changes during pregnancy in multiple sclerosis. Repertoires were generated with immunoSEQ multiplex PCR, while TCRdb's copy carries only in-frame clones and drops some. The table has about 59,000 clones, 93% seen once; the top ten hold roughly 0.34%. Germline CDR1 and CDR2: SGHNT and YYREEE (reference sequence). The V and J ends lost 3 bases and 3 bases respectively, with 15 bases between them. The CDR3 consists of 15 residues. The sequences come from CD4+ T cells from peripheral blood mononuclear cells, collected before pregnancy. The source is a female donor with multiple sclerosis, enrolled in a pregnancy study. This sequence joins TRBV5-4 and TRBJ1-2; D remains unclear. The CDR3 DNA reads TGTGCCAGCAGCTCGCCGGACGGCGGGCACTATGGCTACACCTTC. Its translation: CASSSPDGGHYGYTF.